This T cell receptor (beta chain) was recovered during a study of T cells in Graves' hyperthyroidism and ophthalmopathy. Ten or more counts support this clonotype. RNA transcripts yielded amplified TCR beta CDR3 regions. The HTBI set primed first-round TCR CDR3 RT-PCR. TCRdb itself ran the multiplex PCR reads through MiXCR, one entry per CDR3 protein. This sample has more than 300,000 distinct CDR3 sequences, with approximately 13% found just once. Exclusion of patients followed from uncontrolled infection, other autoimmune disease, pregnancy or lactation. The sample comprised blood. This receptor was identified in a woman under 30 with Graves' hyperthyroidism.

CDR3 DNA sequence: TGCAGTGCTAGAACGGCAGATGGGACGAATGAAAAACTGTTTTTT. Protein product: CSARTADGTNEKLFF. The rearrangement links TRBV20-1 to TRBJ1-4; a weak D match, TRBD1 (5 bases). This CDR3 contains 15 residues. Per the germline V gene, CDR1 is DFQATT and CDR2 is SNEGSKA (reference sequence). With 2 bases removed from V and 5 bases from J, the gap between germline ends came to 15 bases.